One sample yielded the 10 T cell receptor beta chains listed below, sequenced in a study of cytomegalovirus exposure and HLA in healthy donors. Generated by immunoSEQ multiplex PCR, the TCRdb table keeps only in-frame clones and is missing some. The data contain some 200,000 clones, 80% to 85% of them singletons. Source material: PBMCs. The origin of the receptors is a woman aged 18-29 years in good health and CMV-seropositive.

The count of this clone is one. CDR3 residues: CASSHTGFLGETQYF. The CDR3 bases are TGCGCCAGCAGCCATACAGGGTTTTTAGGGGAGACCCAGTACTTC. This chain joins TRBV5-1 and TRBJ2-5, with D perhaps matching TRBD1 (6 bases). Trimming took 4 bases from V and 5 from J, leaving 18 bases between them. CDR3 length: 15 amino acids. Germline CDR1 reads SGHRS; CDR2 reads YFSETQ.

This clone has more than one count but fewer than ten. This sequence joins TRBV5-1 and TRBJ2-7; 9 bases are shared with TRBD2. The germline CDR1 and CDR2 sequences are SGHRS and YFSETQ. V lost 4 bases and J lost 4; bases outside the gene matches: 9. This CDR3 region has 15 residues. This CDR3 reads CASSPSGGSVYEQYF. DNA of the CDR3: TGCGCCAGCAGCCCCAGCGGGGGGAGTGTTTACGAGCAGTACTTC.

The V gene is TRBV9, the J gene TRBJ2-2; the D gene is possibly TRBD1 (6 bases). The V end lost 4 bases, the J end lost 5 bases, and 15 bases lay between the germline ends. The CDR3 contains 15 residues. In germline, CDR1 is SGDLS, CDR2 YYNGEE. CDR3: CASSPRTTGTGELFF. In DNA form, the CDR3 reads TGTGCCAGCAGCCCGAGAACAACAGGGACCGGGGAGCTGTTTTTT.

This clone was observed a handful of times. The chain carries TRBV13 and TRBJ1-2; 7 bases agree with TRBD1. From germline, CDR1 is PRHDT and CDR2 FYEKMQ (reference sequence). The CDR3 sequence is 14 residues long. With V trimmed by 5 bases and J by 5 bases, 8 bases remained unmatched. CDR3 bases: TGTGCCAGCAGCCAAGGAACAGGGGATTATGGCTACACCTTC. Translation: CASSQGTGDYGYTF.

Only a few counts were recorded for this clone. CDR3 nucleotides: TGTGCCAGCAGTTCGTCCGGGACAGGACCTACCGGGGAGCTGTTTTTT. Its translation is CASSSSGTGPTGELFF. The chain joins TRBV7-8 to TRBJ2-2, with TRBD1 matching 8 bases. CDR3 size: 16 residues. Germline-derived CDR1 and CDR2 are SGHVS and FQNEAQ. Germline trimming cut 6 bases from V and 5 bases from J; bases unmatched to any gene: 11.

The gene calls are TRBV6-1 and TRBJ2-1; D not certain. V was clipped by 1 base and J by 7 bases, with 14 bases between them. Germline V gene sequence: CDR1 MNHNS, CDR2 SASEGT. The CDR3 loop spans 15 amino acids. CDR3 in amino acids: CASSEVIFGRNEQFF. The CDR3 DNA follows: TGTGCCAGCAGTGAAGTCATCTTCGGTCGTAATGAGCAGTTCTTC.

The CDR3 here is CASSRRQGAPDEQFF. The CDR3 DNA follows: TGCGCCAGCAGTCGTAGACAGGGGGCGCCGGATGAGCAGTTCTTC. The chain is built from TRBV23-1 and TRBJ2-1; TRBD1 matches at 10 bases. TRBV23-1 is an ORF; its function is uncertain. This CDR3 contains 15 residues. V gave up 4 bases and J gave up 8 bases; unmatched junction bases: 8.

The CDR3 spells CASSQEGDFSTDTQYF. The CDR3 DNA is TGTGCCAGCAGCCAAGAGGGCGATTTCAGCACAGATACGCAGTATTTT. The V and J genes are TRBV14 and TRBJ2-3; D is ambiguous. The V end was cut by 0 bases, the J end by 0 bases, with 10 bases between. The CDR3 has 16 residues. Germline CDR1 SGHDN, CDR2 FVKESK.

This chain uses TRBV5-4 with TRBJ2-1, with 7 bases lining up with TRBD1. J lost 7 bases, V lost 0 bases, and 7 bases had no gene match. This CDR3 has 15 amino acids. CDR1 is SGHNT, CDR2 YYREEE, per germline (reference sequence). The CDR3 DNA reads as TGTGCCAGCAGCTTGGGTGGGACAGTGTTAAATGAGCAGTTCTTC. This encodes CASSLGGTVLNEQFF.

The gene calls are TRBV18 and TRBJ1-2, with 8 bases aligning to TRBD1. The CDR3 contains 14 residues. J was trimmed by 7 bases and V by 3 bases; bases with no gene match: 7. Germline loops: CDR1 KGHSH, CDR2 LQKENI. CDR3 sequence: CASSPKTGVSGYTF. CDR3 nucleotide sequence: TGTGCCAGCTCACCTAAGACAGGGGTTAGTGGCTACACCTTC. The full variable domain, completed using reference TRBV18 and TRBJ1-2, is NAGVMQNPRHLVRRRGQEARLRCSPMKGHSHVYWYRQLPEEGLKFMVYLQKENIIDESGMPKERFSAEFPKEGPSILRIQQVVRGDSAAYFCASSPKTGVSGYTFGSGTRLTVV.